This TCR beta chain derives from a study of T cell responses to AZD1222 COVID-19 vaccine (dated by TCRdb to the early 2020s). Study-wide context: Because spike-specific TCR depth and breadth did not differ between the two schedules, AZD1222 recipients who got a second dose at roughly 4 weeks were pooled with those who got a second dose at roughly 12 weeks. TCR sequencing was performed for over 230 trial participants, of whom about 210 were given two doses of AZD1222 and some 26 were given two doses of MenACWY control vaccine. Enrollment into the trials was organized by age into subgroups of 18-55, 56-69 and 70-plus years, and those subgroups contained about 150, 27 and 61 TCR-sequenced participants, respectively. Summary of the overall study and its limitations: Epitopes outside the regions mutated in the B.1.351 and B.1.1.7 variants were reportedly recognized by nearly half of the unique spike-specific TCRs. No day 14 peak-response samples were available, so repertoires were characterized only after the peak T cell response. CD4 TCRs associated with the vaccine covered the entire spike protein, and the dominant responses were in regions 160-218 and 743-854. Spike-specific TCR breadth and depth rose significantly after two AZD1222 doses compared with day 0 and with MenACWY recipients. Participants were mostly white British, with more females than males. The authors suggested clonal diversity may have been underestimated. The 56-69-year group was small, and its depth increase did not reach significance, likely because of low power. Only a handful of AZD1222 recipients were SARS-CoV-2 seropositive at baseline, limiting conclusions about previously exposed vaccinees.

Turning to this clone: It lacks a known antigen. No much larger clone exists at a distance of one base, and base qualities are not known.

V has 4 bases trimmed and J has 7 bases trimmed; junction bases matching no gene number 10. Reading from cysteine to phenylalanine, the CDR3 counts 16 amino acids. The retained sequence is limited to the CDR3, 48 bases, with the frame set at the first base. Taken from the germline V gene, the CDR1 and CDR2 loops are SGDLS and YYNGEE. The CDR3 regions of human TCRbeta chains were analyzed by immunosequencing. In the paper's pipeline: Repertoire TCRs were checked for matches against a reference library of SARS-CoV-2-specific TCRs that had been generated using the MIRA antigen-specificity platform. Breadth was defined as the fraction of unique TCRs that were SARS-CoV-2-associated. Depth was defined as the fraction of total T cells that were SARS-CoV-2-associated. Each spike-specific TCR was assigned to its reactive spike region and to a CD4 or CD8 class using the MIRA data. Log10-transformed breadth and depth values were compared by one-way ANOVA with Sidak's multiple comparisons tests. Drawn from immuneACCESS, this table holds only the in-frame rearrangements with V and J called that TCRdb kept. Clones are partly lost; checked studies trace under half to an unresolved V gene and leave the rest unexplained. That table is the source of V, J and clone size, and D and trimming were worked out from the DNA. The sample data list 150,000 to 200,000 clones, and approximately 90% of these were observed just once. The ten largest clonotypes hold under 7.5% of the sample.

What the time point label conveys for this sample: baseline before first vaccination. Samples from vaccinated people were obtained from the UK trials COV001 and COV002, which included a single-blind randomized controlled phase 2/3 trial of AZD1222 (ChAdOx1 nCoV-19) in healthy adults. For TCRbeta chain sequencing, PBMC samples from trial participants were taken at day 0 and at day 28 after the second dose. The sequence came from an adult in good health. The chain was built from TRBV9 and TRBJ2-3, and TRBD2 matches 12 of the central bases. The sample in question was peripheral blood, obtained on day 0 of AZD1222 vaccination. In nucleotide form, the sequence is TGTGCCAGCAGCCTAGGATCGACTAGCGGGAGACATACGCAGTATTTT. Its coded protein is CASSLGSTSGRHTQYF.